The clone carrying this TCR beta chain has at least ten counts. Antigen: not known. Using RNA transcripts as the source, TCR beta CDR3 regions were amplified. HTBI primers were the set used in a first-round RT-PCR of the TCR CDR3. TCRdb analysed the multiplex PCR reads with MiXCR anew, one entry per CDR3 protein. The sample records hundreds of thousands of distinct CDR3 sequences, approximately 23% being singletons. Disease duration was under 3 months in the ophthalmopathy patients, who also had a Clinical Activity Score of at least 3 and a NOSPECS grade of at least 4. Each 10 ml fresh peripheral blood draw supplied the PBMCs. This sample is drawn from a study of T cells in Graves' hyperthyroidism and ophthalmopathy. Study-wide background: At the time of initial diagnosis and before any treatment, peripheral blood was collected.

The CDR3 has 12 residues. The V and J ends lost 2 bases and 10 bases respectively, with 14 bases between them. Looked up from germline, CDR1 is GTSNPN and CDR2 is SVGIG (reference sequence). Study-level results: Among clonotypes expanded in thyroid above 0.001, most were also found in blood.

This chain links TRBV30 with TRBJ1-1; D remains unclear. Input material: blood. This TCR was recovered from a woman aged 40-49 years with Graves' ophthalmopathy. CDR3 loop: CAWSSTWLRAFF. As DNA, the CDR3 is TGTGCCTGGAGTTCAACGTGGTTGAGAGCTTTCTTT.